One sample yielded the 3 T cell receptor beta chains listed below, sequenced in a study of shared clonotypes between healthy human individuals. Sequenced by immunoSEQ multiplex PCR; TCRdb stores in-frame clones only, minus some. Of about 1 million clones in the sample, about 74% are singletons; the top ten hold roughly 1.5%. Material: memory CD4+ T cells sorted from blood. Sample subset: CD45RA-negative fraction. These receptors were taken from a man aged 18 to 29 in good health.

This clone was seen only a few times. J is TRBJ2-7 and V is TRBV19, with a tentative D call TRBD2 (6 bases). There are 14 residues in the CDR3. V lost 3 bases to trimming and J lost 5 bases, with 14 bases between them. Per the germline V gene, CDR1 is LNHDA and CDR2 is SQIVND (reference sequence). The CDR3 DNA reads TGTGCCAGTAGTATCTCCACTAGCAGTGACGAGCAGTACTTC. Its translation is CASSISTSSDEQYF.

This clone was counted only a few times. This chain joins TRBV6-1 and TRBJ1-2, with 7 bases aligning to TRBD1. The V gene's germline CDR1 is MNHNS and CDR2 SASEGT. Trimming removed 7 bases from V and 6 bases from J; junction bases left unmatched: 8. This CDR3 has 13 amino acids. In nucleotides, the CDR3 is TGTGCCAGCAACCCGACAGGGACTAATGGCTACACCTTC. Translating it yields CASNPTGTNGYTF.

The chain joins TRBV14 to TRBJ1-1; D may be TRBD1 (5 bases). Between the trimmed V and J ends, which lost 4 bases and 1 base, there was a span of 13 bases. Germline assignment: CDR1 SGHDN and CDR2 FVKESK. This CDR3 is 15 amino acids long. The CDR3 region is CASSPTRQRNTEAFF. The DNA of the CDR3 is TGTGCCAGCAGCCCCACCCGACAGAGGAACACTGAAGCTTTCTTT.